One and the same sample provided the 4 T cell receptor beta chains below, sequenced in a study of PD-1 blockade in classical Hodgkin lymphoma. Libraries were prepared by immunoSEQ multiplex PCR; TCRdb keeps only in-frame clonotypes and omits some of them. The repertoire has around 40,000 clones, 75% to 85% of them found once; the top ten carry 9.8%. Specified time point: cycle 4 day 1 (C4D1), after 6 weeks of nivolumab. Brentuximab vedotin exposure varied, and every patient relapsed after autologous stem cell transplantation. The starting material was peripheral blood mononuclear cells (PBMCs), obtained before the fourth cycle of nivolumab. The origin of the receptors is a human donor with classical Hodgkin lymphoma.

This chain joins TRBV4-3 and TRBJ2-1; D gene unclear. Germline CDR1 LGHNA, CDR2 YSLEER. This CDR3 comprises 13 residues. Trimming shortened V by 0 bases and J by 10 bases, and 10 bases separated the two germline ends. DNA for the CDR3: TGCGCCAGCAGCCAAGAGGTTGTACGGGAGCAGTTCTTC. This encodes CASSQEVVREQFF.

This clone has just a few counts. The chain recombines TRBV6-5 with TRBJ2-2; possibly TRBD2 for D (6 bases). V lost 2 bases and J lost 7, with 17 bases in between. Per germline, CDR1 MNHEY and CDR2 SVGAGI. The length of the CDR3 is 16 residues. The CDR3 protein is CASSYGAGFGGGELFF. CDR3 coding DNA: TGTGCCAGCAGTTACGGGGCGGGGTTTGGAGGCGGGGAGCTGTTTTTT.

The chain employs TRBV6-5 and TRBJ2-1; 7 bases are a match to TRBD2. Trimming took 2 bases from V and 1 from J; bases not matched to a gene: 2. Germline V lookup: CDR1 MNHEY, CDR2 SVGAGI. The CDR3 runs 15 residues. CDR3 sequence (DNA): TGTGCCAGCAGTTACAGCGGGGTATCCTACAATGAGCAGTTCTTC. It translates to CASSYSGVSYNEQFF.

The CDR3 sequence is CASSLLSAETQYF. As DNA, the CDR3 is TGTGCCAGCAGCTTACTTAGCGCGGAGACCCAGTACTTC. The rearrangement links TRBV7-9 to TRBJ2-5; the D gene is possibly TRBD2 (5 bases). The V end lost 2 bases, the J end lost 5 bases, and 9 bases lay between the germline ends. Germline V gene lookup returns CDR1 SEHNR and CDR2 FQNEAQ (reference sequence). The CDR3 length is 13 residues.